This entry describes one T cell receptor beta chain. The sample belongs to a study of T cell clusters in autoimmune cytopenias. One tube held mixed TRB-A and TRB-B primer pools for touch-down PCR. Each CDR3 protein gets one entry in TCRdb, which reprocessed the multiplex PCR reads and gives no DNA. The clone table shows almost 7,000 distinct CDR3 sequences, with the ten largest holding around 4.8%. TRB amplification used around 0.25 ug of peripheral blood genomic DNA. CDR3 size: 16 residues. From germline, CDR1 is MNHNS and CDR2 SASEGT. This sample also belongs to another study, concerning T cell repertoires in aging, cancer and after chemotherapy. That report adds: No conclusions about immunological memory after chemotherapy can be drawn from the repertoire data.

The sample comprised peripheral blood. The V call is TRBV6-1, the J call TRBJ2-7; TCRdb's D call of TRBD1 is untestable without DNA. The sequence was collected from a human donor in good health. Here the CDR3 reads CASSRQGVSEPYEQYF.